The T cell receptor beta chain under discussion was sequenced for a study of cytotoxic CD8 clonotypes in ibrutinib-treated CLL. Study in general: Among patients, roughly 25 responded partially and 2 completely; 14 then stayed remitted and about 12 progressed after median about six years. General study results and limits: Relative to age-matched healthy donors, clonality at baseline was higher, and it tracked circulating CD8+ T-cell counts.

CDR3 size: 12 residues. The V gene's germline CDR1 is MDHEN and CDR2 SYDVKM. Trimming cost V 5 bases and J 1 base, with 5 bases left between them. The method was immunoSEQ multiplex PCR; TCRdb's version includes in-frame clones alone and lacks a portion of them. The sample contains about 140,000 clones, under 95% of which appear only once. A word on this clone: The antigen remains unidentified.

This chain links TRBV28 with TRBJ1-2; D unclear. The material was PBMCs, obtained after 12 months of ibrutinib treatment. The receptor comes from a human donor with chronic lymphocytic leukemia. The CDR3, as DNA: TGTGCCAGCAGTGCAAGTAACTATGGCTACACCTTC. It codes for CASSASNYGYTF.